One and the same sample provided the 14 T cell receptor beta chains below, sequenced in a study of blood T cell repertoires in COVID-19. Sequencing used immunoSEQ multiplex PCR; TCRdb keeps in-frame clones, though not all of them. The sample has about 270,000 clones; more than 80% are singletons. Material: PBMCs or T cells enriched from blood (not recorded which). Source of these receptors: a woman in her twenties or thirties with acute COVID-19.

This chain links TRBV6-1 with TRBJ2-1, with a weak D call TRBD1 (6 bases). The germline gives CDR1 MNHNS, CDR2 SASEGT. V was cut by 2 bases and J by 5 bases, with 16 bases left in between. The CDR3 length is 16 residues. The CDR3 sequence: CASSEFRDTINNEQFF. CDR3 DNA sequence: TGTGCCAGCAGTGAATTCCGGGACACCATCAACAATGAGCAGTTCTTC.

CDR3 nucleotides: TGTGCCAGCAGTTTGCCGACTAGCGGGAGGGCGCATGAGCAGTTCTTC. Translating it yields CASSLPTSGRAHEQFF. The rearrangement links TRBV28 to TRBJ2-1; TRBD2 agrees at 14 bases. The CDR3 sequence is 16 residues long. Germline CDR1 and CDR2: MDHEN and SYDVKM. V gave up 3 bases and J gave up 8 bases; unmatched junction bases: 6.

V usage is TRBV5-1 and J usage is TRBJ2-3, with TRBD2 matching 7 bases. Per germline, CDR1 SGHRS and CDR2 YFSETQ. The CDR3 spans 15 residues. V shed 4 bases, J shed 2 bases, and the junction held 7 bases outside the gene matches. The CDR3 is CASSLGGSYTDTQYF. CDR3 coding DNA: TGCGCCAGCAGCCTAGGCGGGAGTTACACAGATACGCAGTATTTT.

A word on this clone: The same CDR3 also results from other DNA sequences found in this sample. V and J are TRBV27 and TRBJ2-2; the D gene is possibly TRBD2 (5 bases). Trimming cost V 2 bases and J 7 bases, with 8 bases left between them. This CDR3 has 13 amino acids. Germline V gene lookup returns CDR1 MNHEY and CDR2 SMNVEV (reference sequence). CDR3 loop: CASSLIGVGELFF. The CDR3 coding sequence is TGTGCCAGCAGTTTAATCGGGGTCGGGGAGCTGTTTTTT.

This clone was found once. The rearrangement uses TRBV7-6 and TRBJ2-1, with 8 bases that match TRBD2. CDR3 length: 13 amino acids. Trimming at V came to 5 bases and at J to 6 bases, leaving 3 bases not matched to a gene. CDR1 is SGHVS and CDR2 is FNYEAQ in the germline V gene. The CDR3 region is CASSPGTSNEQFF. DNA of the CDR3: TGTGCCAGCAGCCCCGGGACTAGCAATGAGCAGTTCTTC.

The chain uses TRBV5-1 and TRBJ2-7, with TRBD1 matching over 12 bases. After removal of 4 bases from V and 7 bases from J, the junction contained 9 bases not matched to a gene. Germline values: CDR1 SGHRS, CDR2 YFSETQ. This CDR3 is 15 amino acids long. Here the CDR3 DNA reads TGCGCCAGCAGCGATTCCGGGACAGGGGGCTTTGAGCAGTACTTC. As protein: CASSDSGTGGFEQYF. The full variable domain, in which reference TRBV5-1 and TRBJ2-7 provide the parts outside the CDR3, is KAGVTQTPRYLIKTRGQQVTLSCSPISGHRSVSWYQQTPGQGLQFLFEYFSETQRNKGNFPGRFSGRQFSNSRSEMNVSTLELGDSALYLCASSDSGTGGFEQYFGPGTRLTVT.

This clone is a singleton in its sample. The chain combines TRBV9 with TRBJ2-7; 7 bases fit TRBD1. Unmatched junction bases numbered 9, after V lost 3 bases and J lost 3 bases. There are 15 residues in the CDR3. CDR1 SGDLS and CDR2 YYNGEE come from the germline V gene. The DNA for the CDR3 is TGTGCCAGCAGCGCCACCCTGACAGGGTTCTACGAGCAGTACTTC. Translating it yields CASSATLTGFYEQYF.

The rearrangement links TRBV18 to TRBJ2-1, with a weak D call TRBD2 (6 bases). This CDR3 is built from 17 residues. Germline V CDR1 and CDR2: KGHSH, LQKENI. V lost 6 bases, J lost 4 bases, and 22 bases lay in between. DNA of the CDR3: TGTGCCAGCTCCACCGGGGGAGGAGTAGGGGTTTACAATGAGCAGTTCTTC. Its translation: CASSTGGGVGVYNEQFF.

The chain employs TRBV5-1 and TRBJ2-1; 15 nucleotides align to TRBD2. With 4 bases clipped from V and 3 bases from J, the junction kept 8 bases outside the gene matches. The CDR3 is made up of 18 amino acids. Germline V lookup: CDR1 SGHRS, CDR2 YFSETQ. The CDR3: CASSLGLAGGPRYNEQFF. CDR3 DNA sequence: TGCGCCAGCAGCCTCGGACTAGCGGGAGGGCCTCGCTACAATGAGCAGTTCTTC.

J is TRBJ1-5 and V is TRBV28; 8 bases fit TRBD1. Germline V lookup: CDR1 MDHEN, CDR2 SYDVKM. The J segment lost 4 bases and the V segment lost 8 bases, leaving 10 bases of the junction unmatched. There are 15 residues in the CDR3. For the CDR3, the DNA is TGTGCCAGCGTATACAGGGGGATAGGGAATCAGCCCCAGCATTTT. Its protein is CASVYRGIGNQPQHF. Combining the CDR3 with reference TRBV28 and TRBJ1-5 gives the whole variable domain DVKVTQSSRYLVKRTGEKVFLECVQDMDHENMFWYRQDPGLGLRLIYFSYDVKMKEKGDIPEGYSVSREKKERFSLILESASTNQTSMYLCASVYRGIGNQPQHFGDGTRLSIL.

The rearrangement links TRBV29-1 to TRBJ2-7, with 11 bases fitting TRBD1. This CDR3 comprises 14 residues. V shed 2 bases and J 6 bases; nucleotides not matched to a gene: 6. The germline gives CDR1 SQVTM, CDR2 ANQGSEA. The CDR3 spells CSVEKGTGGVEQYF. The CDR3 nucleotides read TGCAGCGTTGAAAAGGGGACAGGGGGGGTCGAGCAGTACTTC.

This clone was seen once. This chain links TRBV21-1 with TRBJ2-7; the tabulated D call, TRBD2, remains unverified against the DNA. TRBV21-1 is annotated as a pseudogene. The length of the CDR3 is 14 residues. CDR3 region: CASSQREGPYEQYF. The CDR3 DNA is TGTGCCAGCTCTCAGCGGGAGGGGCCCTACGAGCAGTACTTC.

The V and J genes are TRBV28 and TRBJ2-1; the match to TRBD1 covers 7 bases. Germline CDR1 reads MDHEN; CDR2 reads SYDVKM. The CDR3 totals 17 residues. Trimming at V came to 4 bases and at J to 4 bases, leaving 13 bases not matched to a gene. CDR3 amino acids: CASSSSPGTVRYNEQFF. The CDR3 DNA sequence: TGTGCCAGCAGTTCCAGCCCCGGGACAGTCCGGTACAATGAGCAGTTCTTC.

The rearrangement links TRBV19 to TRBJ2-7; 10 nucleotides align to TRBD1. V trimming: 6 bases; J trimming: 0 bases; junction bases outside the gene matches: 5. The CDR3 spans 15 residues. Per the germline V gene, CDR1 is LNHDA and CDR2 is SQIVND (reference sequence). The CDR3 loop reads CASRGQGRISYEQYF. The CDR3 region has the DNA TGTGCCAGTAGGGGACAGGGGAGAATCTCCTACGAGCAGTACTTC.